A single sample is the source of the 2 T cell receptor beta chains below, sequenced in a study of T cell responses to AZD1222 COVID-19 vaccine. Only in-frame clones appear in the TCRdb table, and some are missing; sequencing was by immunoSEQ multiplex PCR. The top ten hold 5.5% to 7% of the sample, which has around 53,000 clones, 80% to 90% seen once. The sequencing here drew on peripheral blood, taken 28 days after the second AZD1222 dose. These receptor sequences come from an adult who received the AZD1222 COVID-19 vaccine.

The rearrangement joins TRBV11-1 to TRBJ2-3, with TRBD1 matching 8 bases. Germline CDR1 reads SGHAT; CDR2 reads FQDESV (reference sequence). This CDR3 is 15 amino acids long. The J segment lost 1 base and the V segment lost 1 base, leaving 1 base of the junction unmatched. The CDR3 spells CASSLEGQGTDTQYF. CDR3 sequence (DNA): TGTGCCAGCAGCTTAGAGGGACAGGGCACAGATACGCAGTATTTT.

The J gene is TRBJ2-6, the V gene TRBV28; the D gene is possibly TRBD1 (5 bases). Trimming stripped 1 base from V and 2 bases from J, with 6 bases between. The CDR3 sequence is 15 residues long. CDR1 MDHEN and CDR2 SYDVKM come from the germline V gene. CDR3 loop: CASSLSGTGANVLTF. DNA for the CDR3: TGTGCCAGCAGTTTATCAGGGACTGGGGCCAACGTCCTGACTTTC.